The clone carrying this T cell receptor (beta chain) was seen a few times. This CDR3 contains 13 residues. The germline V and J ends were trimmed by 4 bases and 6 bases, with 10 bases remaining between them. From germline, CDR1 is SGHTA and CDR2 FQGNSA. The data were taken from a study of blood T cells in healthy people across ages. A sample-barcoded 5' primer and a J-beta primer mix were used in a second PCR of roughly 7 to 12 cycles. TCRdb analysed the 5' RACE reads with MiXCR anew, one entry per CDR3 protein. In the table there are approximately 1.5 million distinct CDR3 sequences, 30% to 35% of which are singletons.

The V and J genes are TRBV7-2 and TRBJ2-1; D possibly corresponds to TRBD2 (6 bases). This TCR was sampled from a woman in her twenties or thirties in good health. The sequencing input was blood. CDR3 nucleotides: TGTGCCAGCAGCTACTCACTAGCCAATGAGCAGTTCTTC. Amino acids: CASSYSLANEQFF.